This T cell receptor (beta chain) was retrieved from a study of blood T cell repertoires in COVID-19. Study-wide background: Donors in the United States, Italy and Spain gave samples during acute or convalescent COVID-19. Sample material is recorded as cDNA or gDNA derived from T cells, B-cell-depleted T cells, or PBMCs.

Assay: immunoSEQ multiplex PCR; the TCRdb copy retains only in-frame clones and omits some. The table has around 260,000 clones, approximately 91% seen once. This receptor was identified in a woman aged 25 to 39 with COVID-19, enrolled during active disease. Sequencing input: peripheral blood.

The CDR3 nucleotides read TGTGCCAGCAGTGATCCTCGAGGCGGGAATGAGCAGTTCTTC. Its translation is CASSDPRGGNEQFF. The V gene is TRBV25-1, the J gene TRBJ2-1; the D gene is possibly TRBD2 (5 bases). The CDR3 has 14 residues. Germline V CDR1 and CDR2: MGHDK, SYGVNS. V shed 3 bases and J shed 7 bases, with 13 bases lying between them.